A selection of T cell receptor beta chains follows, all from one sample in a study of tumor-infiltrating lymphocytes in localized non-small cell lung cancer. This table comes from immunoSEQ multiplex PCR, and its TCRdb copy is limited to in-frame clones, with some not included. Of approximately 8,400 clones in the sample, 75% are singletons; the top ten hold roughly 6%. The sequencing sample was made of uninvolved lung tissue not adjacent to the tumor. The receptors stem from a human donor with non-small cell lung cancer. CDR3s include the opening cysteine and the closing phenylalanine or tryptophan. A D gene is named only where the DNA matches it firmly. Only part of the rows carry a size: once, few, many, or a class if the clone is expanded.

abundance: NA
v_gene: TRBV27
d_gene: NA
j_gene: TRBJ2-1
CDR3aa: CASSFYDEQFF
CDR3nt: TGTGCCAGCAGTTTTTACGATGAGCAGTTCTTC

abundance: few
v_gene: TRBV29-1
d_gene: TRBD2
j_gene: TRBJ2-2
CDR3aa: CSVYLAGGPYTGELFF
CDR3nt: TGCAGCGTGTATCTAGCGGGAGGGCCGTACACCGGGGAGCTGTTTTTT

abundance: NA
v_gene: TRBV7-2
d_gene: TRBD2
j_gene: TRBJ2-7
CDR3aa: CASSYFSGSGYEQYF
CDR3nt: TGTGCCAGCAGCTACTTCAGCGGGAGCGGGTACGAGCAGTACTTC

abundance: NA
v_gene: TRBV6-4
d_gene: TRBD1
j_gene: TRBJ2-1
CDR3aa: CASSDGTDYNEQFF
CDR3nt: TGTGCCAGCAGTGACGGGACAGATTACAATGAGCAGTTCTTC

abundance: few
v_gene: TRBV7-2
d_gene: TRBD2
j_gene: TRBJ2-3
CDR3aa: CASSFTLAGHTDTQYF
CDR3nt: TGTGCCAGCAGTTTCACCTTAGCGGGCCACACAGATACGCAGTATTTT

abundance: few
v_gene: TRBV28
d_gene: NA
j_gene: TRBJ2-7
CDR3aa: CASSLSGARYEQYF
CDR3nt: TGTGCCAGCAGTTTATCCGGGGCCCGCTACGAGCAGTACTTC

abundance: NA
v_gene: TRBV5-4
d_gene: NA
j_gene: TRBJ2-7
CDR3aa: CASSPGGGFRPYEQYF
CDR3nt: TGTGCCAGCAGCCCAGGGGGAGGTTTTAGACCCTACGAGCAGTACTTC

abundance: medium-sized
v_gene: TRBV28
d_gene: NA
j_gene: TRBJ2-7
CDR3aa: CASRNSGSSYEQYF
CDR3nt: TGTGCCAGCAGGAATAGCGGAAGCTCCTACGAGCAGTACTTC

abundance: NA
v_gene: TRBV10-3
d_gene: NA
j_gene: TRBJ1-2
CDR3aa: CAISERTGNYGYTF
CDR3nt: TGTGCCATCAGTGAGAGAACAGGGAACTATGGCTACACCTTC

abundance: NA
v_gene: TRBV19
d_gene: NA
j_gene: TRBJ2-1
CDR3aa: CASKVGEFANEQFF
CDR3nt: TGTGCCAGTAAGGTAGGGGAATTCGCCAATGAGCAGTTCTTC

abundance: NA
v_gene: TRBV5-1
d_gene: NA
j_gene: TRBJ2-1
CDR3aa: CASSLGAAYNEQFF
CDR3nt: TGCGCCAGCAGCTTGGGGGCCGCCTACAATGAGCAGTTCTTC

abundance: NA
v_gene: TRBV7-9
d_gene: NA
j_gene: TRBJ1-1
CDR3aa: CASSLVVTEAFF
CDR3nt: TGTGCCAGCAGCTTAGTGGTCACTGAAGCTTTCTTT

abundance: NA
v_gene: TRBV7-9
d_gene: NA
j_gene: TRBJ2-3
CDR3aa: CASSLVSTTDTQYF
CDR3nt: TGTGCCAGCAGCTTAGTTTCCACTACAGATACGCAGTATTTT

abundance: NA
v_gene: TRBV29-1
d_gene: TRBD2
j_gene: TRBJ2-1
CDR3aa: CSGTSGSNEQFF
CDR3nt: TGCAGCGGGACTAGCGGGAGTAATGAGCAGTTCTTC

abundance: NA
v_gene: TRBV5-1
d_gene: TRBD2
j_gene: TRBJ2-1
CDR3aa: CASSKTSGGNEQFF
CDR3nt: TGCGCCAGCAGCAAGACTAGCGGAGGAAATGAGCAGTTCTTC

abundance: few
v_gene: TRBV7-2
d_gene: NA
j_gene: TRBJ1-5
CDR3aa: CASMRDLSQPQHF
CDR3nt: TGTGCCAGCATGAGGGACTTGAGTCAGCCCCAGCATTTT

abundance: once
v_gene: TRBV27
d_gene: NA
j_gene: TRBJ1-2
CDR3aa: CASSLYSAGRGLGHYGYTF
CDR3nt: TGTGCCAGCAGTTTATACTCGGCGGGTCGAGGGCTTGGCCACTATGGCTACACCTTC

abundance: NA
v_gene: TRBV6-6
d_gene: NA
j_gene: TRBJ2-7
CDR3aa: CASTPGTDYYEQYF
CDR3nt: TGTGCCAGCACTCCCGGGACCGACTACTACGAGCAGTACTTC